The 29 T cell receptor beta chains below were found in one sample sequenced in a study of T cells after yellow fever vaccination. MiXCR was run by TCRdb on the 5' RACE reads, yielding one entry per CDR3 protein. The sample has some 350,000 distinct CDR3 sequences, 3.5% to 4.5% seen once. This sample comprised PBMCs, obtained 5 days after the yellow fever booster vaccination. These receptors were collected from a man aged 18 to 29 who received the YFV17D yellow fever vaccine.

This clonotype occurred many times. The V call is TRBV18, the J call TRBJ2-5; D gene uncertain. The CDR3 loop spans 13 amino acids. Per germline, CDR1 KGHSH and CDR2 LQKENI. Between the trimmed V and J ends, which lost 1 base and 1 base, there was a span of 4 bases. CDR3 sequence reads: CASSPRSQETQYF. The DNA for the CDR3 is TGTGCCAGCTCACCACGTTCCCAAGAGACCCAGTACTTC.

This clonotype has more than one count but fewer than ten. J is TRBJ2-2 and V is TRBV30; D is uncertain. The CDR3 is 11 amino acids. CDR1 and CDR2 from the germline V gene are GTSNPN and SVGIG (reference sequence). The V end was cut by 4 bases, the J end by 4 bases, with 4 bases between. CDR3 in DNA: TGTGCCTGGACCGTCACCGGGGAGCTGTTTTTT. This codes for CAWTVTGELFF. The variable domain in full, completed from reference TRBV30 and TRBJ2-2, reads SQTIHQWPATLVQPVGSPLSLECTVEGTSNPNLYWYRQAAGRGLQLLFYSVGIGQISSEVPQNLSASRPQDRQFILSSKKLLLSDSGFYLCAWTVTGELFFGEGSRLTVL.

This clonotype has ten or more counts. This chain uses TRBV20-1 with TRBJ1-6; D might be TRBD1 (5 bases). V was clipped by 6 bases and J by 7 bases, with 16 bases between them. The CDR3 has 14 residues. Germline CDR1 DFQATT, CDR2 SNEGSKA (reference sequence). The CDR3 is CSASRQGGNSPLHF. Written as DNA, the CDR3 is TGCAGTGCCAGTCGGCAGGGTGGGAATTCACCCCTCCACTTT.

This clonotype has at least ten counts. This rearrangement joins TRBV10-3 to TRBJ2-5, with TRBD1 as a possible D gene (5 bases). CDR1 ENHRY and CDR2 SYGVKD come from the germline V gene. The V end lost 6 bases, the J end lost 2 bases, and 13 bases lay between the germline ends. The CDR3 is 14 amino acids. The CDR3 DNA reads TGTGCCATCAGCAGGGCGACCCTACAAGAGACCCAGTACTTC. Its protein product is CAISRATLQETQYF.

This clonotype was seen a few times. The rearrangement uses TRBV6-5 and TRBJ2-5; 10 positions agree with TRBD1. Germline loops: CDR1 MNHEY, CDR2 SVGAGI. CDR3 length: 16 residues. V lost 6 bases and J lost 1; bases outside the gene matches: 8. CDR3 in amino acids: CASSRGTGALQETQYF. CDR3 in DNA: TGTGCCAGCAGCAGGGGGACAGGGGCCCTCCAAGAGACCCAGTACTTC.

This clonotype was detected many times. The chain couples TRBV10-3 to TRBJ2-5; 7 nucleotides match TRBD1. V trimming: 11 bases; J trimming: 4 bases; junction bases outside the gene matches: 10. Germline CDR1 is ENHRY and CDR2 is SYGVKD. The CDR3 runs to 13 residues. Written as DNA, the CDR3 is TGTGCCGCAAGACAGGGTGAGCGAGAGACCCAGTACTTC. The encoded protein is CAARQGERETQYF.

This clonotype was detected only a few times. The gene calls are TRBV27 and TRBJ2-3; 9 nucleotides match TRBD1. The trim removed 6 bases at V and 8 bases at J, leaving 6 bases unmatched. Germline assignment: CDR1 MNHEY and CDR2 SMNVEV (reference sequence). CDR3 size: 13 residues. CDR3 in DNA: TGTGCCAGCAGACCGGGACAGGGACGTACGCAGTATTTT. This encodes CASRPGQGRTQYF.

The V gene is TRBV7-2, the J gene TRBJ1-3; 7 bases are shared with TRBD1. Losses at the gene ends were 2 bases for V and 4 bases for J; bases not matched to a gene: 8. Germline V gene data show CDR1 as SGHTA and CDR2 as FQGNSA. The CDR3 length is 16 residues. The CDR3 DNA reads as TGTGCCAGCAGCTTAATAGGGGGCTCTTACGGAAACACCATATATTTT. Its protein product is CASSLIGGSYGNTIYF.

The chain uses TRBV7-2 and TRBJ2-3, with 11 bases identical to TRBD2. The J segment lost 3 bases and the V segment lost 11 bases, leaving 7 bases of the junction unmatched. There are 14 residues in the CDR3. Germline CDR1 SGHTA, CDR2 FQGNSA. The CDR3 loop reads CASAGLAVTDTQYF. The CDR3 DNA is TGTGCCTCCGCGGGACTAGCGGTAACAGATACGCAGTATTTT.

This clonotype showed up many times. The chain combines TRBV7-2 with TRBJ2-7; TRBD2 matches at 13 bases. The germline CDR1 and CDR2 sequences are SGHTA and FQGNSA. This CDR3 comprises 15 residues. V trimming: 5 bases; J trimming: 3 bases; junction bases outside the gene matches: 4. The CDR3 DNA reads TGTGCCAGCAGCCGGACTAGCGGGGGCCACTACGAGCAGTACGTC. It is translated as CASSRTSGGHYEQYV.

This chain uses TRBV3-1 with TRBJ2-5; tentatively, D is TRBD1 or TRBD2 (5 bases each). CDR1 is LGHDT, CDR2 YNNKEL, per germline (reference sequence). Trimming left V 5 bases short and J 2 bases short, with 12 bases between. There are 14 residues in the CDR3. The CDR3 here is CASSTRDGQETQYF. The CDR3 DNA reads TGTGCCAGCAGCACCCGGGACGGACAAGAGACCCAGTACTTC.

This sequence joins TRBV27 and TRBJ2-2; D possibly corresponds to TRBD1 (5 bases). CDR1 is MNHEY and CDR2 is SMNVEV in the germline V gene (reference sequence). Trimming removed 6 bases from V and 7 bases from J, with 15 bases in between. The CDR3 runs to 14 residues. DNA for the CDR3: TGTGCCAGCAGCCGACAGACCTGGATCGGGGAGCTGTTTTTT. This translates into CASSRQTWIGELFF.

The rearrangement joins TRBV12-3 or TRBV12-4 to TRBJ1-3; no clear D gene. Trimming removed 4 bases from V and 2 bases from J, with 12 bases in between. The CDR3 totals 15 residues. CDR3 loop: CASSSLLRAGNTIYF. CDR3 DNA: TGTGCCAGCAGTTCCCTGCTAAGGGCTGGAAACACCATATATTTT.

The sample holds many counts of this clonotype. This chain connects TRBV2 to TRBJ2-1; 9 nucleotides line up with TRBD1. V lost 6 bases and J lost 5; bases outside the gene matches: 8. CDR3 length: 15 residues. Germline values: CDR1 SNHLY, CDR2 FYNNEI. The DNA of the CDR3 is TGTGCCAGCAGACCCCGGGACAGGGCACACAATGAGCAGTTCTTC. It specifies CASRPRDRAHNEQFF.

V and J are TRBV21-1 and TRBJ1-6; the listed D gene, TRBD1, was not tested against the DNA. TRBV21-1 is designated a pseudogene. CDR3 length: 16 residues. CDR3 residues: CDSPRTASSYNSPLHF. The CDR3 nucleotides are TGTGACAGCCCCCGGACGGCGAGCTCCTATAATTCACCCCTCCACTTT.

The chain links TRBV29-1 to TRBJ1-2, with D possibly TRBD1 on 5 matching bases. This CDR3 spans 13 amino acids. V lost 4 bases to trimming and J lost 2 bases, with 11 bases between them. Germline assignment: CDR1 SQVTM and CDR2 ANQGSEA. CDR3 loop: CSVGGTVNYGYTF. The CDR3, as DNA: TGCAGCGTTGGAGGGACCGTCAACTATGGCTACACCTTC.

Only a few counts were recorded for this clonotype. The chain is built from TRBV29-1 and TRBJ2-7, with 12 bases lining up with TRBD1. Germline trimming cut 2 bases from V and 4 bases from J; bases unmatched to any gene: 6. Germline V lookup: CDR1 SQVTM, CDR2 ANQGSEA. The CDR3 runs to 15 residues. The CDR3 sequence: CSVESGTGGRYEQYF. The CDR3 bases are TGCAGCGTTGAATCCGGGACAGGGGGCCGGTACGAGCAGTACTTC.

This clonotype was observed a few times. This chain connects TRBV6-5 to TRBJ1-6; 8 bases are shared with TRBD1. Germline loops: CDR1 MNHEY, CDR2 SVGAGI. The V segment lost 0 bases and the J segment 7 bases; nucleotides outside the gene matches: 5. CDR3 length equals 16 residues. This CDR3 is CASSYSIGQGNSPLHF. CDR3 sequence (DNA): TGTGCCAGCAGTTACTCGATAGGACAGGGAAATTCACCCCTCCACTTT.

This clonotype has only a few counts. The V call is TRBV7-2, the J call TRBJ1-2; D is perhaps TRBD1 (5 bases). The CDR3 has 16 amino acids. The V end lost 5 bases, the J end lost 1 base, and 17 bases lay between the germline ends. The germline gives CDR1 SGHTA, CDR2 FQGNSA. CDR3: CASSHSPGPFNYGYTF. The DNA for the CDR3 is TGTGCCAGCAGCCATTCCCCAGGGCCCTTTAACTATGGCTACACCTTC.

The sample holds many counts of this clonotype. The V gene is TRBV2, the J gene TRBJ2-7; 8 bases are a match to TRBD1. Trimming took 0 bases from V and 11 from J; bases not matched to a gene: 3. Looked up from germline, CDR1 is SNHLY and CDR2 is FYNNEI. This CDR3 contains 12 residues. Here the CDR3 DNA reads TGTGCCAGCAGTGAAGCCCAGGGGGCAGAGTACTTC. As protein: CASSEAQGAEYF. The variable domain in full, completed from reference TRBV2 and TRBJ2-7, reads EPEVTQTPSHQVTQMGQEVILRCVPISNHLYFYWYRQILGQKVEFLVSFYNNEISEKSEIFDDQFSVERPDGSNFTLKIRSTKLEDSAMYFCASSEAQGAEYFGPGTRLTVT.

This chain connects TRBV7-2 to TRBJ2-5; the match to TRBD2 covers 8 bases. Unmatched junction bases numbered 12, after V lost 4 bases and J lost 5 bases. Per the germline V gene, CDR1 is SGHTA and CDR2 is FQGNSA. The CDR3 consists of 16 residues. The CDR3 DNA is TGTGCCAGCAGCTACCGGTTCCCGGGGGGGCCTGAGACCCAGTACTTC. Translated: CASSYRFPGGPETQYF.

This clonotype was detected ten times or more. This sequence joins TRBV7-9 and TRBJ1-1; 7 bases align to TRBD1. Germline CDR1 and CDR2: SEHNR and FQNEAQ (reference sequence). The CDR3 has 14 amino acids. The junction had 4 bases not matched to a gene; V was cut back by 5 bases and J by 1 base. The CDR3 reads CASSETGENTEAFF. CDR3 nucleotide sequence: TGTGCCAGCAGCGAAACAGGGGAGAACACTGAAGCTTTCTTT. Drawing the rest from reference TRBV7-9 and TRBJ1-1, the complete variable domain is DTGVSQNPRHKITKRGQNVTFRCDPISEHNRLYWYRQTLGQGPEFLTYFQNEAQLEKSRLLSDRFSAERPKGSFSTLEIQRTEQGDSAMYLCASSETGENTEAFFGQGTRLTVV.

The chain links TRBV4-1 to TRBJ2-3; 9 positions agree with TRBD2. With V trimmed by 2 bases and J by 5 bases, 5 bases remained unmatched. The CDR3 totals 15 residues. Germline CDR1 and CDR2: MGHRA and YSYEKL. The CDR3 region is CASSQTGLARDTQYF. CDR3 coding DNA: TGCGCCAGCAGCCAAACGGGACTAGCCAGAGATACGCAGTATTTT.

This chain joins TRBV6-5 and TRBJ2-2; 7 positions agree with TRBD1. The CDR3 consists of 16 residues. The J segment lost 1 base and the V segment lost 5 bases, leaving 7 bases of the junction unmatched. Germline-derived CDR1 and CDR2 are MNHEY and SVGAGI. CDR3 residues: CASSRPWTGNTGELFF. DNA of the CDR3: TGTGCCAGCAGTCGACCTTGGACAGGGAACACCGGGGAGCTGTTTTTT.

This clonotype occurred many times. This rearrangement joins TRBV5-1 to TRBJ1-2; perhaps TRBD1 as D (5 bases). This CDR3 comprises 15 residues. V lost 0 bases, J lost 3 bases, and 12 bases lay in between. In germline, CDR1 is SGHRS, CDR2 YFSETQ. The CDR3 region has the DNA TGCGCCAGCAGCTTGGTCCAGGGAAAGGACTATGGCTACACCTTC. This gives the protein CASSLVQGKDYGYTF.

The genes are TRBV7-2 and TRBJ2-7, with TRBD1 matching 10 bases. The CDR3 sequence is 15 residues long. With V trimmed by 5 bases and J by 4 bases, 8 bases remained unmatched. Germline CDR1 is SGHTA and CDR2 is FQGNSA. CDR3 sequence (DNA): TGTGCCAGCAGCGCAACCGGGACAGGGGAGTACGAGCAGTACGTC. As protein: CASSATGTGEYEQYV.

This clonotype was counted only a few times. V usage is TRBV20-1 and J usage is TRBJ2-5; D call uncertain. The germline V gene encodes CDR1 DFQATT and CDR2 SNEGSKA (reference sequence). The CDR3 is 11 residues long. Trimming took off 6 bases at V and 4 bases at J, with 9 bases between the two ends. CDR3 bases: TGCAGTGCCGTGAGATCAGAGACCCAGTACTTC. Encoded protein: CSAVRSETQYF.

This clonotype was recorded a few times. The J gene is TRBJ1-6, the V gene TRBV25-1; no clear D. CDR3 length: 14 amino acids. Germline CDR1 reads MGHDK; CDR2 reads SYGVNS. Trimming cost V 3 bases and J 4 bases, with 7 bases left between them. The CDR3 nucleotides are TGTGCCAGCAGTGACCCAGCATATAATTCACCCCTCCACTTT. It is translated as CASSDPAYNSPLHF.

The chain recombines TRBV2 with TRBJ2-2; D is unresolved. This CDR3 is built from 13 residues. Germline loops: CDR1 SNHLY, CDR2 FYNNEI. Trimming took off 7 bases at V and 4 bases at J, with 10 bases between the two ends. Here the CDR3 reads CASKGSPTGELFF. As DNA, the CDR3 is TGTGCCAGCAAAGGGTCGCCCACCGGGGAGCTGTTTTTT.